This T cell receptor beta chain was obtained from a study of blood T cell repertoires in COVID-19. On the study more broadly: Acute-phase and convalescent COVID-19 samples originated in the United States, Italy and Spain.

Trimming left V 4 bases short and J 6 bases short, with 23 bases between. Germline V lookup: CDR1 SGHRS, CDR2 YFSETQ. The CDR3 is 17 amino acids. Recovered participants had two consecutive negative NP/OP PCR tests, healthcare professional clearance, or symptom resolution. The repertoire was sequenced with immunoSEQ multiplex PCR; TCRdb's copy has only in-frame clones and lacks some. The table has 250,000 or so clones, around 81% seen once. The rearrangement links TRBV5-1 to TRBJ2-1; D unresolved. The clonotype originates from a man in his fifties or sixties who had recovered from COVID-19. The specimen sequenced was PBMCs or T cells enriched from blood (not recorded which). The CDR3 reads CASSPAGGVPKPNEQFF. The CDR3 bases are TGCGCCAGCAGCCCCGCCGGTGGAGTCCCCAAACCCAATGAGCAGTTCTTC.